One sample yielded the 17 T cell receptor beta chains listed below, sequenced in a study of long-term antiretroviral therapy in people with HIV. Investigators performed immunoSEQ version v3.0 at survey level. Sequencing was performed with immunoSEQ multiplex PCR; in TCRdb, only in-frame clones are kept and a portion is missing. Of about 40,000 clones in the sample, around 86% were seen once. This specimen was unsorted PBMCs, taken 1 year after starting antiretroviral therapy. The source is a man aged 18 to 35 with HIV.

This clone came up once. The chain links TRBV5-3 to TRBJ1-4; 11 bases are a match to TRBD1. TRBV5-3 is reported as an ORF; its role is uncertain. J was trimmed by 5 bases and V by 9 bases; bases with no gene match: 12. The CDR3 has 16 amino acids. The CDR3 DNA is TGTGCCACCTTCCCGGGACAGGGGGACAGAAATGAAAAACTGTTTTTT. Translating it yields CATFPGQGDRNEKLFF.

This clone was seen a single time. V usage is TRBV9 and J usage is TRBJ2-2; a possible D gene is TRBD2 (5 bases). Trimming stripped 4 bases from V and 3 bases from J, with 10 bases between. The CDR3 is made up of 14 amino acids. Germline values: CDR1 SGDLS, CDR2 YYNGEE. CDR3 DNA: TGTGCCAGCAGCCCAAGGGAGTACACCGGGGAGCTGTTTTTT. This encodes CASSPREYTGELFF.

CDR3 nucleotide sequence: TGTGCAAGTCGCCCTCGAAAAGGGCGGGAGACAGTAACCTACAATGAGCAGTTCTTC. Encoded protein: CASRPRKGRETVTYNEQFF. The chain combines TRBV12-2 with TRBJ2-1; the table's TRBD2 call for D was not verified on the DNA. TRBV12-2 is a documented pseudogene. The CDR3 is 19 residues long.

The chain joins TRBV5-5 to TRBJ2-7; perhaps D is TRBD1 or TRBD2 (6 bases each). CDR1 and CDR2 (germline): SGHKS, YYEKEE (reference sequence). Trimming pared 1 base from V and 2 bases from J, leaving 13 bases between. This CDR3 contains 15 residues. The DNA for the CDR3 is TGTGCCAGCAGCTTGAGAGGAGGGGGTCCCTACGAGCAGTACTTC. It encodes CASSLRGGGPYEQYF.

The V gene is TRBV9, the J gene TRBJ1-3; D is undetermined. Germline assignment: CDR1 SGDLS and CDR2 YYNGEE. CDR3 size: 14 residues. The V end lost 1 base, the J end lost 1 base, and 6 bases lay between the germline ends. CDR3 coding DNA: TGTGCCAGCAGCGTACCAGATTCTGGAAACACCATATATTTT. Translated, it gives CASSVPDSGNTIYF.

V and J are TRBV19 and TRBJ1-4; a weak D match, TRBD1 (5 bases). V was pared by 5 bases and J by 7 bases, with 14 bases between. The CDR3 extends over 14 amino acids. Germline-derived CDR1 and CDR2 are LNHDA and SQIVND (reference sequence). This chain's CDR3 is CASSPFRGSEKLFF. The CDR3 DNA reads TGTGCCAGTAGTCCCTTCCGGGGGAGTGAAAAACTGTTTTTT.

The chain has TRBV7-9 and TRBJ1-6; D is uncertain. CDR3 size: 12 residues. Trimming shortened V by 5 bases and J by 7 bases, and 6 bases separated the two germline ends. Per germline, CDR1 SEHNR and CDR2 FQNEAQ (reference sequence). CDR3 protein: CASSATNSPLHF. CDR3 DNA sequence: TGTGCCAGCAGCGCGACCAATTCACCCCTCCACTTT.

The V call is TRBV15, the J call TRBJ1-1; the D gene is possibly TRBD1 (6 bases). Trimming stripped 6 bases from V and 4 bases from J, with 15 bases between. The CDR3 is 14 residues long. From germline, CDR1 is LNHNV and CDR2 YYDKDF (reference sequence). The CDR3 protein is CATSPRGPSTEAFF. The CDR3 nucleotides are TGTGCCACCAGTCCTCGGGGGCCGTCCACTGAAGCTTTCTTT.

This CDR3 is CASSRGGPGELFF. DNA of the CDR3: TGTGCCAGCTCGCGGGGGGGCCCCGGGGAGCTGTTTTTT. This chain connects TRBV14 to TRBJ2-2; the match to TRBD2 covers 9 bases. J was trimmed by 6 bases and V by 8 bases; bases with no gene match: 4. The CDR3 covers 13 residues. Germline V gene lookup returns CDR1 SGHDN and CDR2 FVKESK.

The V and J genes are TRBV7-3 and TRBJ2-1; D gene ambiguous. V was pared by 6 bases and J by 0 bases, with 6 bases between. Per germline, CDR1 SGHTA and CDR2 FQGTGA. This CDR3 has 13 residues. Here the CDR3 reads CASSPASYNEQFF. CDR3 sequence (DNA): TGTGCCAGCAGTCCTGCCTCCTACAATGAGCAGTTCTTC.

The chain couples TRBV5-8 to TRBJ1-1, with 7 bases identical to TRBD1. Germline V gene lookup returns CDR1 SGHTS and CDR2 YDEGEE. The CDR3 consists of 14 residues. After removal of 4 bases from V and 0 bases from J, the junction contained 3 bases not matched to a gene. As DNA, the CDR3 is TGTGCCAGCAGCCCCGGGACAGTGAACACTGAAGCTTTCTTT. It translates to CASSPGTVNTEAFF.

CDR3 DNA: TGTGCCAGCAGCTTAGGGCTAGAAGCGCGGGAGACCCAGTACTTC. As protein: CASSLGLEARETQYF. This chain uses TRBV11-3 with TRBJ2-5; no clear D gene. The CDR3 length is 15 residues. The V gene's germline CDR1 is SGHNT and CDR2 YENEEA. Trimming left V 1 base short and J 5 bases short, with 14 bases between.

The chain recombines TRBV5-6 with TRBJ1-2; D not certain. V lost 3 bases, J lost 8 bases, and 11 bases lay in between. This CDR3 comprises 12 residues. The germline gives CDR1 SGHDT, CDR2 YYEEEE. The chain's CDR3 is CASSYGRTGYTF. The CDR3 DNA follows: TGTGCCAGCAGCTACGGTCGTACGGGCTACACCTTC.

The chain combines TRBV28 with TRBJ1-5; D might be TRBD1 (5 bases). This CDR3 is 14 amino acids long. Trimming cost V 7 bases and J 7 bases, with 17 bases left between them. CDR1 and CDR2 from the germline V gene are MDHEN and SYDVKM. The CDR3 sequence: CASTPGWGVQPQHF. The CDR3 DNA is TGTGCCAGCACCCCAGGATGGGGGGTCCAGCCCCAGCATTTT.

The chain employs TRBV2 and TRBJ2-1; 9 bases fit TRBD2. The germline gives CDR1 SNHLY, CDR2 FYNNEI. The CDR3 spans 17 residues. V shed 0 bases, J shed 0 bases, and the junction held 3 bases outside the gene matches. The CDR3 coding sequence is TGTGCCAGCAGTGAAGCGCGACTAGCGGACTCCTACAATGAGCAGTTCTTC. Amino acids: CASSEARLADSYNEQFF. The variable domain in full, completed from reference TRBV2 and TRBJ2-1, reads EPEVTQTPSHQVTQMGQEVILRCVPISNHLYFYWYRQILGQKVEFLVSFYNNEISEKSEIFDDQFSVERPDGSNFTLKIRSTKLEDSAMYFCASSEARLADSYNEQFFGPGTRLTVL.

The J gene is TRBJ1-2, the V gene TRBV9, with TRBD1 matching 7 bases. Unmatched junction bases numbered 5, after V lost 3 bases and J lost 3 bases. The germline gives CDR1 SGDLS, CDR2 YYNGEE. This CDR3 spans 14 amino acids. The CDR3 coding sequence is TGTGCCAGCAGCGCCTCCGGGACAGACTATGGCTACACCTTC. Translating gives CASSASGTDYGYTF.

The CDR3 spells CASSYKDSSGGNEQFF. CDR3 coding DNA: TGTGCCAGCAGTTACAAGGACTCGTCGGGAGGAAATGAGCAGTTCTTC. V and J are TRBV6-6 and TRBJ2-1, with 7 positions matching TRBD2. The CDR3 spans 16 residues. Germline values: CDR1 MNHNY, CDR2 SVGAGI (reference sequence). The ends lost 2 bases at V and 7 bases at J; junction bases unmatched: 11.